The present entry profiles one TCR beta chain with its context. It has no known antigen specificity. No much larger clonotype is one base removed from it; base qualities were not supplied. Including cysteine and phenylalanine, the CDR3 has 16 amino acids. The CDR3 DNA has 48 bases and is translated from base 1. The germline V gene gives CDR1 as MDHEN and CDR2 as SYDVKM. Unmatched junction bases come to 9, with V trimmed by 8 bases and J by 0 bases. The source of the sample is a study of PD-1 blockade in classical Hodgkin lymphoma (dated by TCRdb to between 2020 and 2021). About the full investigation: Nivolumab dosing was 3 mg/kg intravenously every 2 weeks, continuing until either disease progression or unacceptable toxicity. A peripheral blood immune signature of response to PD-1 blockade in classical Hodgkin lymphoma was defined using TCR beta sequencing and CyTOF. The paper as a whole reports these results and caveats: By C4D1, a significant rise was seen in CD4+ TCR diversity but not in CD8+ TCR diversity (p=0.0027 vs p=0.16), and the rise was most apparent among complete responders (p=0.02). The study covered only a single clinical trial cohort, and the causes of the repertoire differences, possibly disease activity or prior therapy, were still not defined. Lower diversity was seen in patients whose nivolumab began less than 1 year after ASCT, and these patients were left out of later analyses so that immune reconstitution would not confound the results. Trial patients with a complete response had baseline diversity similar to that of newly diagnosed patients, while partial responders and progressors had significantly lower diversity. Baseline TCR diversity was reported to be lower in newly diagnosed patients than in healthy donors, and even lower in relapsed/refractory patients.

The Qiagen DNeasy kit was used to extract genomic DNA from unsorted PBMCs and from the negatively selected CD4+ and CD8+ fractions. TCR beta CDR3 regions were subjected to amplification by immunoSEQ multiplex PCR with primers that anneal to V and J segments. A synthetic immune receptor repertoire was used to minimize amplification bias, and any residual bias was removed computationally once sequencing was done. The authors' pipeline ran thus. Custom Python scripts were used to quantify repertoire diversity as the Shannon entropy index. Unsorted, CD4+ and CD8+ repertoires were analyzed separately, except for combined analyses in which CD4+ and CD8+ sequences were merged in silico. Clonal expansion was defined as a frequency increase of at least 2-fold after treatment compared with C1D1, and clones undetected at baseline were assigned a pseudocount of 0.5. Singleton clones were defined as clones with 0 or 1 copy at C1D1, and non-singleton clones were defined as clones with 2 or more copies. Clones expanded in unsorted samples were annotated as CD4+, CD8+ or unknown by matching protein sequences in sorted samples from the same patient. Wilcoxon tests on paired samples were used to test diversity changes from C1D1 to C4D1. TCRdb's version of the immuneACCESS table is confined to in-frame rearrangements and falls short of the full clone set. An unresolved V gene accounts for under half of the shortfall where checked; the remainder is of unknown origin. V, J and clone size reflect that table, while D and trimming were determined from the DNA. The sample yields tens of thousands of clones; 85% to 90% were counted once. The ten most abundant clones make up roughly 0.47% of the sample.

The sample's time point label is to be understood as: cycle 4 day 1 (C4D1), after six to seven weeks of nivolumab. Every trial patient had relapsed following autologous stem cell transplantation, and prior brentuximab vedotin exposure was what differed among cohorts A, B and C. CD4+ T cells were purified from thawed PBMCs by magnetic negative selection with a Miltenyi CD4+ T cell isolation kit. A total of about 51 patients with relapsed/refractory classical Hodgkin lymphoma made up the trial cohort, and each patient's best overall response was complete response, partial response or progressive disease. In the multi-cohort phase II CheckMate 205 trial, trial patients received single-agent nivolumab. An independent review committee assessed best overall response using the 2007 International Working Group response criteria. Trial PBMCs were obtained immediately prior to nivolumab initiation (C1D1) and on therapy at cycle 2 day 1 and cycle 4 day 1. Peripheral blood was collected in 8 mL Vacutainer Cell Preparation Tubes, from which PBMCs were isolated by centrifugation and then cryopreserved. Purified CD4+ and CD8+ fractions were generated only in cases for which an additional PBMC sample was available. Magnetically labelled cells were removed on LS columns in a quadroMACS separator, and the flow-through was collected as the purified fraction.

The chain links TRBV28 with TRBJ2-3; 9 junctional bases match TRBD1. This clonotype originated in a human donor with classical Hodgkin lymphoma. The source material was CD4+ T cells from blood, sampled before the fourth cycle of nivolumab. The DNA sequence follows: TGTGCCAGCTCAGCCGTAGGGACAGGGAGCACAGATACGCAGTATTTT. Translated, this is CASSAVGTGSTDTQYF.